The 9 T cell receptor beta chains below all came from one sample that was sequenced in a study of blood T cell repertoires in COVID-19. Here immunoSEQ multiplex PCR was the method, and the copy in TCRdb shows in-frame clones only, minus some. The data contain 68,000 or so clones, roughly 89% of them singletons. Sequencing was carried out using peripheral blood. The receptor source for this set is a man aged 50 to 60 with active COVID-19.

This chain links TRBV11-3 with TRBJ2-7; 10 nucleotides agree with TRBD1. Per germline, CDR1 SGHNT and CDR2 YENEEA. V was pared by 5 bases and J by 3 bases, with 4 bases of the junction left unmatched. This CDR3 contains 14 residues. The CDR3 sequence: CASSPRTGGYEQYF. CDR3 DNA: TGTGCCAGCAGCCCAAGGACAGGGGGCTACGAGCAGTACTTC.

The chain uses TRBV5-1 and TRBJ1-1, with D perhaps TRBD1 (6 bases). CDR3 size: 17 residues. Germline-derived CDR1 and CDR2 are SGHRS and YFSETQ. V shed 1 base and J shed 0 bases, with 16 bases lying between them. CDR3 bases: TGCGCCAGCAGCTTGAGTTATGAAACAGGGATGAACACTGAAGCTTTCTTT. It specifies CASSLSYETGMNTEAFF.

The DNA of the CDR3 is TGTGCCAGCAGTTACGCAGGGAAATACGAGCAGTACTTC. This gives the protein CASSYAGKYEQYF. The rearrangement uses TRBV6-5 and TRBJ2-7; maybe TRBD1 (5 bases). V was trimmed by 2 bases and J by 4 bases, leaving 9 bases between them. The CDR3 has 13 residues. The V gene's germline CDR1 is MNHEY and CDR2 SVGAGI.

The rearrangement joins TRBV29-1 to TRBJ2-1, with D tentatively TRBD2 (6 bases). This CDR3 comprises 15 residues. The V gene's germline CDR1 is SQVTM and CDR2 ANQGSEA. Between the trimmed V and J ends, which lost 7 bases and 0 bases, there was a span of 16 bases. The CDR3 DNA is TGCAGCGCCGCTTTGTTTAGCGGCTCCTACAATGAGCAGTTCTTC. This gives the protein CSAALFSGSYNEQFF.

The chain employs TRBV5-6 and TRBJ2-4, with D perhaps TRBD1 (5 bases). The V gene's germline CDR1 is SGHDT and CDR2 YYEEEE. Trimming removed 4 bases at V and 9 bases at J, with 14 bases between. The CDR3 has 13 amino acids. DNA of the CDR3: TGTGCCAGCAGCCCTGGGCAGGGAAGCATTCAGTACTTC. Residues: CASSPGQGSIQYF.

The V and J genes are TRBV5-1 and TRBJ1-3; TRBD1 agrees at 9 bases. CDR1 and CDR2 (germline): SGHRS, YFSETQ. The trim removed 0 bases at V and 4 bases at J, leaving 5 bases unmatched. This CDR3 is 16 amino acids long. The CDR3, as DNA: TGCGCCAGCAGCTTGGTAGGGACAGGGTTCGGAAACACCATATATTTT. Translating gives CASSLVGTGFGNTIYF. Drawing the rest from reference TRBV5-1 and TRBJ1-3, the complete variable domain is KAGVTQTPRYLIKTRGQQVTLSCSPISGHRSVSWYQQTPGQGLQFLFEYFSETQRNKGNFPGRFSGRQFSNSRSEMNVSTLELGDSALYLCASSLVGTGFGNTIYFGEGSWLTVV.

V and J are TRBV5-4 and TRBJ1-3; no reliable D call. The CDR3 is 15 residues long. The V end was cut by 0 bases, the J end by 1 base, with 8 bases between. CDR1 and CDR2 from the germline V gene are SGHNT and YYREEE (reference sequence). The CDR3 bases are TGTGCCAGCAGCTTGGGAGGGCAATCTGGAAACACCATATATTTT. Protein: CASSLGGQSGNTIYF.

V gene TRBV19 combines with J gene TRBJ1-2; no clear D. The CDR3 length is 14 residues. V was pared by 7 bases and J by 0 bases, with 12 bases between. CDR1 and CDR2 (germline): LNHDA, SQIVND (reference sequence). The CDR3 sequence: CASMFQASNYGYTF. CDR3 in DNA: TGTGCCAGTATGTTTCAGGCGTCTAACTATGGCTACACCTTC.

The CDR3 nucleotides read TGTGCCAGCAGCCCGCTAGCGGGGGGCACAGATACGCAGTATTTT. Residues: CASSPLAGGTDTQYF. The V gene is TRBV14, the J gene TRBJ2-3; 10 bases map to TRBD2. Trimming removed 4 bases from V and 1 base from J; junction bases left unmatched: 2. The CDR3 is 15 amino acids. Germline V gene data show CDR1 as SGHDN and CDR2 as FVKESK.